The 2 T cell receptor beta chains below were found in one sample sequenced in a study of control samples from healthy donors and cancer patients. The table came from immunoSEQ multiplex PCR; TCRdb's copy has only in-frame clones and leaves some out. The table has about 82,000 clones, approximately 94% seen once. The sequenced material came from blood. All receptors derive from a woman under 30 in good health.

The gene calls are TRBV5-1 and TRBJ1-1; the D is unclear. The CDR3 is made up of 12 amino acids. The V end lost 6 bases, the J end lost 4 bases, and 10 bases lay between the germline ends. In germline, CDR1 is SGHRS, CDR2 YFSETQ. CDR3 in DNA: TGCGCCAGCACCGCGGGGAGCACTGAAGCTTTCTTT. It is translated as CASTAGSTEAFF.

The CDR3 coding sequence is TGTGCCAGCACCCAGCCCAGGGGATCTGGGGCCAACGTCCTGACTTTC. It specifies CASTQPRGSGANVLTF. The genes are TRBV27 and TRBJ2-6; tentative D call: TRBD1 (6 bases). This CDR3 is 16 amino acids long. CDR1 is MNHEY, CDR2 SMNVEV, per germline (reference sequence). V was cut by 7 bases and J by 1 base, with 14 bases left in between. Complete variable domain (other parts from reference TRBV27 and TRBJ2-6): EAQVTQNPRYLITVTGKKLTVTCSQNMNHEYMSWYRQDPGLGLRQIYYSMNVEVTDKGDVPEGYKVSRKEKRNFPLILESPSPNQTSLYFCASTQPRGSGANVLTFGAGSRLTVL.